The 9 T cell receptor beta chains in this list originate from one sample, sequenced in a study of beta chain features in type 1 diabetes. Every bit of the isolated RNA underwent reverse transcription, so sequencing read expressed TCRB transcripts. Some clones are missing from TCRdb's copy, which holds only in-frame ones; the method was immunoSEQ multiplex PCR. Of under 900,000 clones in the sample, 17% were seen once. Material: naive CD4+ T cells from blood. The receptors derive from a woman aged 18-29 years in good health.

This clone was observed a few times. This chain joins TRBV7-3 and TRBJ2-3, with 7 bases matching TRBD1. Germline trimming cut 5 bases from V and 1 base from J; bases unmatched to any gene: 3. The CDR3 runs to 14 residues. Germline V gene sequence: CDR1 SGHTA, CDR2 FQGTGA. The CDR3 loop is CASSIDRGTDTQYF. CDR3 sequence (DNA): TGTGCCAGCAGCATAGACAGGGGCACAGATACGCAGTATTTT.

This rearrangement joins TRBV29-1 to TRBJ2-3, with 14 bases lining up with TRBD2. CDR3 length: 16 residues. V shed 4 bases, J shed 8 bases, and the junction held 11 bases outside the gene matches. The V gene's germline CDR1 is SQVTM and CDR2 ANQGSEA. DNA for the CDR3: TGCAGCGTTGGACGGACTAGCGGGGGGTTGTCTAGTACGCAGTATTTT. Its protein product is CSVGRTSGGLSSTQYF.

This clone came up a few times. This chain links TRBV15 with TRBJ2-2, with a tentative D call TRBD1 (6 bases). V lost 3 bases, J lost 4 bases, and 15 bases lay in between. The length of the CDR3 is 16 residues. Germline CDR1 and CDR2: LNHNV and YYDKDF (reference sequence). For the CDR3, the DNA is TGTGCCACCAGCAGGACAGGCCGGCTGGCCACCGGGGAGCTGTTTTTT. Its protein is CATSRTGRLATGELFF. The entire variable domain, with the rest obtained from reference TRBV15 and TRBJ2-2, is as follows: DAMVIQNPRYQVTQFGKPVTLSCSQTLNHNVMYWYQQKSSQAPKLLFHYYDKDFNNEADTPDNFQSRRPNTSFCFLDIRSPGLGDTAMYLCATSRTGRLATGELFFGEGSRLTVL.

The CDR3 is CASSKCKVYEQYF. The CDR3 DNA is TGTGCCAGCAGCAAGTGTAAGGTCTACGAGCAGTACTTC. The chain is built from TRBV21-1 and TRBJ2-7. TRBV21-1 is a known pseudogene. The CDR3 covers 13 residues.

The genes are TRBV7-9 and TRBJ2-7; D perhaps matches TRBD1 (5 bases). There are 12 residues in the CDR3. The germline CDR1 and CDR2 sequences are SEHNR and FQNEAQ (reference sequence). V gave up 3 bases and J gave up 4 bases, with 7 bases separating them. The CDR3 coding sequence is TGTGCCAGCAGCTTTCAGGGTTACGAGCAGTACTTC. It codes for CASSFQGYEQYF. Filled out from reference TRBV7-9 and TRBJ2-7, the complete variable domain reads DTGVSQNPRHKITKRGQNVTFRCDPISEHNRLYWYRQTLGQGPEFLTYFQNEAQLEKSRLLSDRFSAERPKGSFSTLEIQRTEQGDSAMYLCASSFQGYEQYFGPGTRLTVT.

This chain's CDR3 is CASSLPGQGRRQTYEQYF. The CDR3, as DNA: TGTGCCAGCAGCCTGCCGGGACAGGGCCGCCGTCAAACCTACGAGCAGTACTTC. The chain has TRBV4-2 and TRBJ2-7; 9 bases match TRBD1. In germline, CDR1 is LGHNA, CDR2 YNFKEQ. The junction had 15 bases not matched to a gene; V was cut back by 4 bases and J by 2 bases. The CDR3 totals 18 residues.

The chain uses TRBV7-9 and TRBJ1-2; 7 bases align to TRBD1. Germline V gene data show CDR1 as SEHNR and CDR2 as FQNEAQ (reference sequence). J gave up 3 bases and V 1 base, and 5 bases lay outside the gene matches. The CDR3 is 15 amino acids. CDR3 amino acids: CASSLGRGLDYGYTF. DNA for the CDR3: TGTGCCAGCAGCTTAGGTAGGGGGCTCGACTATGGCTACACCTTC.

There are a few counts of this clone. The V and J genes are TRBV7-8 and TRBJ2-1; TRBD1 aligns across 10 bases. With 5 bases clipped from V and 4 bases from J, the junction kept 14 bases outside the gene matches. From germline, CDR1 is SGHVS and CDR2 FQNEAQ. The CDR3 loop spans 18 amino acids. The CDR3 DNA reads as TGTGCCAGCAGCCCCACCAGAGCGACAGGGGGCGTTTACAATGAGCAGTTCTTC. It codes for CASSPTRATGGVYNEQFF.

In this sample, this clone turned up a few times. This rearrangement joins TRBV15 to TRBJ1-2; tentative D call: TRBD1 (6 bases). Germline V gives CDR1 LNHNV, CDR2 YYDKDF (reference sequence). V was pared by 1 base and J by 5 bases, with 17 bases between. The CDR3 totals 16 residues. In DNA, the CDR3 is TGTGCCACCAGCAGAGCGGACAGCCGAGAACATTATGGCTACACCTTC. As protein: CATSRADSREHYGYTF.